This TCR beta chain comes out of a study of shared clonotypes between healthy human individuals. Whole-study context: Three plates each covered CD4 naive and memory; CD8 naive two, CD8 memory one.

Original handling: Filtering differed, since immunoSEQ gave only junction sequences and no quality scores. Method: immunoSEQ multiplex PCR; TCRdb's copy keeps in-frame clones and lacks some. V and J calls and clone size come straight from that table; D and trimming were deduced from the DNA. The table has about 1,800,000 clones, around 96% seen once. Naive CD8 cells lacked CD45RO and underwent positive selection for CCR7, leaving out terminally differentiated effector memory CD45RA+ cells. All participating donors were Caucasian adults from Nashville, Tennessee. Germline lookup yields CDR1 SGDLS and CDR2 YYNGEE. The length of the CDR3 is 14 residues. The V and J ends lost 4 bases and 6 bases, in that order; junction bases with no gene match: 7.

The gene calls are TRBV9 and TRBJ2-7; TRBD2 agrees at 10 bases. The specimen sequenced was naive CD8+ T cells sorted from blood. This TCR came from a man aged 18 to 29 in good health. CDR3 in amino acids: CASSFLAGEGEQYF. CDR3 in DNA: TGTGCCAGCAGCTTCCTAGCGGGAGAAGGCGAGCAGTACTTC.